One sample yielded the 27 T cell receptor beta chains listed below, sequenced in a study of control samples from healthy donors and cancer patients (TCRdb year 2020). Libraries were made using the immunoSEQ multiplex PCR assay. TCRdb retrieved this table from immuneACCESS and kept in-frame rearrangements only. Not all clones are present; in checked studies, unresolved V genes account for under half, and no reason is known for the remainder. In this sample the table shows 160,000 or so clones, about 93% of which occur a single time. The leading ten clones occupy over 2% of the sample. The sample was blood. These receptors were taken from a man aged 50 to 60 in good health.

V gene TRBV28 combines with J gene TRBJ1-1; D might be TRBD1 (6 bases). Trimming cost V 4 bases and J 12 bases, with 18 bases left between them. The CDR3 length is 13 residues. Looked up from germline, CDR1 is MDHEN and CDR2 is SYDVKM. This CDR3 reads CASSSSLGGATFF. The CDR3 DNA reads as TGTGCCAGCAGTTCCTCCCTGGGGGGGGCAACTTTCTTT.

V and J are TRBV19 and TRBJ2-3; D assignment may be TRBD1 or TRBD2 (5 bases each). The CDR3 contains 16 residues. V shed 4 bases and J shed 0 bases, with 14 bases lying between them. Germline CDR1 and CDR2: LNHDA and SQIVND (reference sequence). The CDR3 loop reads CASSRGSGASTDTQYF. The CDR3 nucleotides are TGTGCCAGTAGTAGAGGATCCGGGGCCAGCACAGATACGCAGTATTTT. Complete variable domain (other parts from reference TRBV19 and TRBJ2-3): DGGITQSPKYLFRKEGQNVTLSCEQNLNHDAMYWYRQDPGQGLRLIYYSQIVNDFQKGDIAEGYSVSREKKESFPLTVTSAQKNPTAFYLCASSRGSGASTDTQYFGPGTRLTVL.

This sequence joins TRBV3-1 (or the pseudogene TRBV3-2) and TRBJ2-7; TRBD1 aligns across 11 bases. This CDR3 is built from 18 residues. Germline CDR1 and CDR2: LGHDT and YNNKEL (reference sequence). V dropped 1 base and J dropped 3; count of bases not matched to a gene: 11. The CDR3 nucleotides read TGTGCCAGCAGCCAAGCAAAGACCGGGACAGGGGGGAACTACGAGCAGTACTTC. Residues: CASSQAKTGTGGNYEQYF.

This rearrangement joins TRBV3-1 (or the pseudogene TRBV3-2) to TRBJ1-5; the match to TRBD1 covers 9 bases. CDR3 size: 14 residues. Germline lookup yields CDR1 LGHDT and CDR2 YNNKEL (reference sequence). V was clipped by 3 bases and J by 7 bases; unmatched bases: 4. The CDR3 region is CASSQGTGWQPQHF. The CDR3 DNA reads TGTGCCAGCAGCCAGGGGACAGGGTGGCAGCCCCAGCATTTT.

This clone came up a few times. The CDR3: CAISEWRLAGTDTQYF. The CDR3 DNA reads as TGTGCCATCAGTGAGTGGAGACTAGCGGGAACAGATACGCAGTATTTT. The chain couples TRBV10-3 to TRBJ2-3; 11 bases agree with TRBD2. J lost 3 bases, V lost 1 base, and 3 bases had no gene match. Germline assignment: CDR1 ENHRY and CDR2 SYGVKD. This CDR3 spans 16 amino acids.

This chain joins TRBV29-1 and TRBJ2-7, with TRBD1 matching over 7 bases. The CDR3 covers 13 residues. The V and J ends lost 4 bases and 3 bases, in that order; junction bases with no gene match: 6. The germline CDR1 and CDR2 sequences are SQVTM and ANQGSEA. The DNA for the CDR3 is TGCAGCGTTGGCCTACAGGGGTTCTACGAGCAGTACTTC. It yields the protein CSVGLQGFYEQYF.

This clone came up a few times. The chain is built from TRBV27 and TRBJ2-7, with 11 bases that match TRBD1. CDR1 MNHEY and CDR2 SMNVEV come from the germline V gene (reference sequence). The CDR3 is 17 amino acids. V trimming: 4 bases; J trimming: 2 bases; junction bases outside the gene matches: 10. CDR3 sequence (DNA): TGTGCCAGCAGTTGGGGAAATGGACAGGGGGCTACCTACGAGCAGTACTTC. Residues: CASSWGNGQGATYEQYF.

This sequence joins TRBV28 and TRBJ1-2, with 9 bases identical to TRBD1. Germline trimming cut 5 bases from V and 4 bases from J; bases unmatched to any gene: 2. Germline CDR1 is MDHEN and CDR2 is SYDVKM. The CDR3 runs to 13 residues. CDR3: CASSAGQGYGYTF. The CDR3 nucleotides read TGTGCCAGCAGTGCGGGACAGGGCTATGGCTACACCTTC.

V gene TRBV6-5 combines with J gene TRBJ2-5; D may be TRBD1 (5 bases). V was clipped by 5 bases and J by 4 bases, with 14 bases between them. This CDR3 comprises 14 residues. CDR1 and CDR2 from the germline V gene are MNHEY and SVGAGI. CDR3 nucleotides: TGTGCCAGCAGTCGCATAGATAGGGGAGAGACCCAGTACTTC. Translated, it gives CASSRIDRGETQYF.

The V gene is TRBV27, the J gene TRBJ1-1; tentative D call: TRBD1 (6 bases). V lost 3 bases to trimming and J lost 5 bases, with 16 bases between them. The CDR3 runs 15 residues. The germline V gene encodes CDR1 MNHEY and CDR2 SMNVEV (reference sequence). The CDR3 reads CASSFGGGGATEAFF. The CDR3 coding sequence is TGTGCCAGCAGTTTTGGGGGGGGCGGAGCGACTGAAGCTTTCTTT.

The chain employs TRBV29-1 and TRBJ2-3; unclear D gene. Trimming shortened V by 5 bases and J by 2 bases, and 5 bases separated the two germline ends. The CDR3 extends over 11 amino acids. Per the germline V gene, CDR1 is SQVTM and CDR2 is ANQGSEA. DNA for the CDR3: TGCAGCGTTTCCCCCACAGATACGCAGTATTTT. It yields the protein CSVSPTDTQYF.

The chain carries TRBV5-1 and TRBJ1-1; D is unresolved. Germline V gene lookup returns CDR1 SGHRS and CDR2 YFSETQ. V lost 0 bases to trimming and J lost 6 bases, with 9 bases between them. The CDR3 extends over 13 amino acids. The CDR3: CASSLVGLAEAFF. CDR3 DNA sequence: TGCGCCAGCAGCTTGGTTGGGCTTGCTGAAGCTTTCTTT.

In this sample, this clone turned up once. V gene TRBV6-1 combines with J gene TRBJ2-7; D might be TRBD1 (5 bases). V lost 1 base, J lost 8 bases, and 12 bases lay in between. Germline V gives CDR1 MNHNS, CDR2 SASEGT. The CDR3 totals 13 residues. The CDR3 region is CASSEVGRVKQYF. CDR3 coding DNA: TGTGCCAGCAGTGAAGTGGGCAGGGTAAAGCAGTACTTC.

The chain uses TRBV15 and TRBJ2-7, with D possibly being TRBD2 (5 bases). V was cut by 6 bases and J by 4 bases, with 10 bases left in between. This CDR3 is 12 amino acids long. Germline V CDR1 and CDR2: LNHNV, YYDKDF (reference sequence). For the CDR3, the DNA is TGTGCCACCAGTATTCCGGGATACGAGCAGTACTTC. This translates into CATSIPGYEQYF.

The chain couples TRBV28 to TRBJ2-7, with a possible D match to TRBD1 (6 bases). CDR3 length: 14 residues. Germline-derived CDR1 and CDR2 are MDHEN and SYDVKM. V lost 4 bases and J lost 2, with 12 bases in between. CDR3 amino acids: CASSYSGATYEQYF. CDR3 bases: TGTGCCAGCAGTTACTCAGGGGCGACCTACGAGCAGTACTTC.

CDR3 DNA: TGCGCCAGCAGCCCATTACGAGGACAAGGGAGCACCGAGCAGTACTTC. It encodes CASSPLRGQGSTEQYF. V gene TRBV5-1 combines with J gene TRBJ2-7, with D perhaps assigned TRBD1 or TRBD2 (5 bases each). Germline values: CDR1 SGHRS, CDR2 YFSETQ. This CDR3 has 16 amino acids. V was pared by 4 bases and J by 6 bases, with 23 bases between.

The V and J genes are TRBV5-4 and TRBJ1-1, with TRBD1 matching over 7 bases. Trimming cost V 2 bases and J 6 bases; bases outside gene matches: 7. This CDR3 has 14 amino acids. The germline gives CDR1 SGHNT, CDR2 YYREEE (reference sequence). The chain's CDR3 is CASSFRDRDAEAFF. The CDR3 coding sequence is TGTGCCAGCAGCTTTCGTGACAGGGACGCTGAAGCTTTCTTT.

This clone was picked up a small number of times. This chain links TRBV24-1 with TRBJ2-5, with 7 positions matching TRBD1. The CDR3 sequence is 16 residues long. After removal of 3 bases from V and 0 bases from J, the junction contained 6 bases not matched to a gene. CDR1 is KGHDR, CDR2 SFDVKD, per germline. The CDR3 nucleotides are TGTGCCACCAGTGATACCAGACAGGGATACCAAGAGACCCAGTACTTC. It codes for CATSDTRQGYQETQYF.

This chain joins TRBV9 and TRBJ2-7, with no clear D. The CDR3 length is 13 residues. Germline CDR1 is SGDLS and CDR2 is YYNGEE. Trimming shortened V by 0 bases and J by 6 bases, and 10 bases separated the two germline ends. The CDR3 DNA follows: TGTGCCAGCAGCGTAGGGGTAGTCGGCGAGCAGTACTTC. Translating it yields CASSVGVVGEQYF. Full variable domain (remainder filled in from reference TRBV9 and TRBJ2-7): DSGVTQTPKHLITATGQRVTLRCSPRSGDLSVYWYQQSLDQGLQFLIQYYNGEERAKGNILERFSAQQFPDLHSELNLSSLELGDSALYFCASSVGVVGEQYFGPGTRLTVT.

The genes are TRBV19 and TRBJ1-4; 8 nucleotides match TRBD1. The junction had 6 bases not matched to a gene; V was cut back by 6 bases and J by 3 bases. The CDR3 has 15 amino acids. Germline values: CDR1 LNHDA, CDR2 SQIVND (reference sequence). CDR3 bases: TGTGCCAGTAGAGCTACAGGGGGTGCTAATGAAAAACTGTTTTTT. It is translated as CASRATGGANEKLFF. Full variable domain (outside the CDR3, taken from reference TRBV19 and TRBJ1-4): DGGITQSPKYLFRKEGQNVTLSCEQNLNHDAMYWYRQDPGQGLRLIYYSQIVNDFQKGDIAEGYSVSREKKESFPLTVTSAQKNPTAFYLCASRATGGANEKLFFGSGTQLSVL.

Remarks on this clone: The junction does not match germline at one end; this may be a read error. V and J are TRBV29-1 and TRBJ1-4; 9 nucleotides match TRBD1. The germline gives CDR1 SQVTM, CDR2 ANQGSEA. The CDR3 is 14 amino acids. CDR3 amino acids: CSVDPPGQGIKYVF. CDR3 coding DNA: TGCAGCGTGGATCCCCCGGGACAGGGCATCAAGTACGTATTT.

The rearrangement links TRBV2 to TRBJ2-7; a weak D match, TRBD2 (6 bases). The CDR3 covers 16 residues. The germline gives CDR1 SNHLY, CDR2 FYNNEI. Trimming removed 4 bases at V and 3 bases at J, with 19 bases between. The chain's CDR3 is CASSGVNGGPLYEQYF. Written as DNA, the CDR3 is TGTGCCAGCAGTGGGGTTAACGGGGGACCTCTCTACGAGCAGTACTTC.

V and J are TRBV5-1 and TRBJ2-1; tentative D call: TRBD2 (8 bases). Germline V gives CDR1 SGHRS, CDR2 YFSETQ. V lost 6 bases and J lost 10, with 26 bases in between. This CDR3 has 16 residues. The CDR3 bases are TGCGCCAGCACAAGGGGGCGGGAGGCCCCCCCAACCGAGCAGTTCTTC. The encoded protein is CASTRGREAPPTEQFF. Complete variable domain (other parts from reference TRBV5-1 and TRBJ2-1): KAGVTQTPRYLIKTRGQQVTLSCSPISGHRSVSWYQQTPGQGLQFLFEYFSETQRNKGNFPGRFSGRQFSNSRSEMNVSTLELGDSALYLCASTRGREAPPTEQFFGPGTRLTVL.

This chain connects TRBV5-1 to TRBJ2-5; 7 positions agree with TRBD1. The CDR3 extends over 15 amino acids. The V segment lost 0 bases and the J segment 3 bases; nucleotides outside the gene matches: 5. Germline V lookup: CDR1 SGHRS, CDR2 YFSETQ. The CDR3 is CASSLAPGTEETQYF. CDR3 DNA sequence: TGCGCCAGCAGCTTGGCCCCTGGGACAGAAGAGACCCAGTACTTC.

CDR3 region: CASSPRGTGELFF. The CDR3, as DNA: TGTGCCAGCAGCCCCAGGGGGACCGGGGAGCTGTTTTTT. J is TRBJ2-2 and V is TRBV7-9, with 7 bases lining up with TRBD1. The ends lost 5 bases at V and 5 bases at J; junction bases unmatched: 2. The CDR3 length is 13 residues. Germline V gene sequence: CDR1 SEHNR, CDR2 FQNEAQ (reference sequence).

The rearrangement uses TRBV5-4 and TRBJ2-5; 9 bases fit TRBD2. The germline V gene has CDR1 SGHNT and CDR2 YYREEE (reference sequence). The CDR3 runs to 14 residues. J gave up 4 bases and V 2 bases, and 3 bases lay outside the gene matches. CDR3 region: CASSFGLARETQYF. CDR3 DNA: TGTGCCAGCAGCTTTGGACTAGCGCGAGAGACCCAGTACTTC.

In nucleotides, the CDR3 is TGTGCCAGCAGTGAAGCGTTAGCGGGAACCGGGGAGCTGTTTTTT. Its translation is CASSEALAGTGELFF. The genes are TRBV2 and TRBJ2-2; 8 bases align to TRBD2. The CDR3 has 15 residues. V was pared by 0 bases and J by 5 bases, with 2 bases of the junction left unmatched. CDR1 SNHLY and CDR2 FYNNEI come from the germline V gene.